One sample yielded the 24 T cell receptor beta chains listed below, sequenced in a study of T cell changes during pregnancy in multiple sclerosis. Libraries were prepared by immunoSEQ multiplex PCR; TCRdb keeps only in-frame clonotypes and omits some of them. Of tens of thousands of clones in the sample, about 90% were seen once. Here the sequenced sample was peripheral blood, taken in the second trimester of pregnancy. Source of these receptors: a female donor with multiple sclerosis, enrolled in a pregnancy study.

The V call is TRBV10-3, the J call TRBJ2-5; 7 bases line up with TRBD1. V trimming: 3 bases; J trimming: 5 bases; junction bases outside the gene matches: 9. Germline V gene sequence: CDR1 ENHRY, CDR2 SYGVKD. The CDR3 totals 15 residues. The CDR3 coding sequence is TGTGCCATCAGTGACCGGGACAGAGGACTGGAGACCCAGTACTTC. Its translation: CAISDRDRGLETQYF.

The chain recombines TRBV10-2 with TRBJ1-1; the D gene is possibly TRBD1 (6 bases). Germline V lookup: CDR1 WSHSY, CDR2 SAAADI. The length of the CDR3 is 14 residues. The V and J ends lost 4 bases and 4 bases respectively, with 13 bases between them. The DNA for the CDR3 is TGCGCCAGCAGTGCCCAGGGGTTTGGCACTGAAGCTTTCTTT. Protein: CASSAQGFGTEAFF.

The rearrangement joins TRBV25-1 to TRBJ2-5; D perhaps matches TRBD2 (6 bases). Germline CDR1 and CDR2: MGHDK and SYGVNS. Trimming stripped 3 bases from V and 3 bases from J, with 11 bases between. The length of the CDR3 is 14 residues. The CDR3 region is CASSDSGVKETQYF. CDR3 nucleotide sequence: TGTGCCAGCAGTGACTCGGGGGTTAAAGAGACCCAGTACTTC.

This chain connects TRBV19 to TRBJ2-1; 7 bases map to TRBD2. The trim removed 5 bases at V and 2 bases at J, leaving 6 bases unmatched. Germline V gene lookup returns CDR1 LNHDA and CDR2 SQIVND (reference sequence). The CDR3 has 15 amino acids. This CDR3 is CASSARGEAYNEQFF. CDR3 in DNA: TGTGCCAGTAGTGCCCGGGGGGAGGCCTACAATGAGCAGTTCTTC.

In its sample, this clone was seen once. The V call is TRBV7-2, the J call TRBJ2-3; 11 bases line up with TRBD2. V dropped 3 bases and J dropped 4; count of bases not matched to a gene: 6. The germline gives CDR1 SGHTA, CDR2 FQGNSA. This CDR3 is 16 amino acids long. CDR3 residues: CASSLLAGGPPDTQYF. The CDR3 DNA is TGTGCCAGCAGCTTGTTAGCGGGGGGGCCTCCAGATACGCAGTATTTT.

The chain carries TRBV25-1 and TRBJ1-1; tentatively, D is TRBD1 (5 bases). CDR3 size: 13 residues. Germline CDR1 reads MGHDK; CDR2 reads SYGVNS. The V gene lost 4 bases and the J gene lost 3 bases, with 9 bases spanning the gap. The CDR3 loop reads CASSGQGHTEAFF. CDR3 coding DNA: TGTGCCAGCAGTGGCCAGGGCCACACTGAAGCTTTCTTT. Supplemented by reference TRBV25-1 and TRBJ1-1, the full variable domain reads EADIYQTPRYLVIGTGKKITLECSQTMGHDKMYWYQQDPGMELHLIHYSYGVNSTEKGDLSSESTVSRIRTEHFPLTLESARPSHTSQYLCASSGQGHTEAFFGQGTRLTVV.

This clone appeared a single time. V gene TRBV11-2 combines with J gene TRBJ2-2; TRBD2 aligns across 8 bases. V trimming: 3 bases; J trimming: 2 bases; junction bases outside the gene matches: 5. The CDR3 is made up of 16 amino acids. CDR1 and CDR2 (germline): SGHAT, FQNNGV. The CDR3 DNA reads as TGTGCCAGCAGCTTCTTGACTAGCGCTAACACCGGGGAGCTGTTTTTT. Encoded protein: CASSFLTSANTGELFF.

The chain couples TRBV9 to TRBJ2-7, with 7 positions matching TRBD2. The ends lost 0 bases at V and 2 bases at J; junction bases unmatched: 5. Germline V gives CDR1 SGDLS, CDR2 YYNGEE. CDR3 length: 15 amino acids. The chain's CDR3 is CASSVGAAGAYEQYF. As DNA, the CDR3 is TGTGCCAGCAGCGTAGGGGCGGCGGGGGCCTACGAGCAGTACTTC.

The sample holds one count of this clone. This chain links TRBV4-3 with TRBJ2-5; 7 bases align to TRBD1. The CDR3 loop spans 16 amino acids. Germline lookup yields CDR1 LGHNA and CDR2 YSLEER. The V segment lost 1 base and the J segment 1 base; nucleotides outside the gene matches: 6. The CDR3 sequence: CASSQGQGKGQETQYF. The CDR3 DNA follows: TGCGCCAGCAGCCAAGGACAGGGAAAGGGCCAAGAGACCCAGTACTTC.

CDR3 sequence: CASSADRRTNEKLFF. In DNA, the CDR3 is TGTGCCAGCTCAGCCGACAGGCGGACTAATGAAAAACTGTTTTTT. This chain joins TRBV18 and TRBJ1-4; tentative D call: TRBD1 (6 bases). Trimming took 5 bases from V and 2 from J, leaving 12 bases between them. Germline V gene data show CDR1 as KGHSH and CDR2 as LQKENI. There are 15 residues in the CDR3.

The CDR3 nucleotides read TGTGCCAGCAGAATGCAACTTAGGGGGAAGAACACTGAAGCTTTCTTT. Amino acid sequence: CASRMQLRGKNTEAFF. V gene TRBV5-6 combines with J gene TRBJ1-1, with D possibly TRBD1 on 6 matching bases. Germline V gene lookup returns CDR1 SGHDT and CDR2 YYEEEE. The V end was cut by 5 bases, the J end by 1 base, with 18 bases between. The CDR3 extends over 16 amino acids.

The chain couples TRBV6-4 to TRBJ1-6; 7 positions agree with TRBD1. The CDR3 runs to 14 residues. Germline CDR1 reads MRHNA; CDR2 reads SNTAGT. V shed 2 bases, J shed 7 bases, and the junction held 2 bases outside the gene matches. The CDR3 here is CASSDRGPNSPLHF. CDR3 nucleotides: TGTGCCAGCAGTGACAGGGGGCCGAATTCACCCCTCCACTTT.

CDR3 bases: TGCAGCGCCATCTGGGAGGGAGGGAACACCGGGGAGCTGTTTTTT. It specifies CSAIWEGGNTGELFF. The chain has TRBV29-1 and TRBJ2-2; 7 positions agree with TRBD2. Germline lookup yields CDR1 SQVTM and CDR2 ANQGSEA. CDR3 size: 15 residues. V lost 7 bases to trimming and J lost 1 base; unmatched junction nucleotides: 9.

This sequence joins TRBV6-4 and TRBJ1-2; 7 positions agree with TRBD1. This CDR3 has 14 residues. The V segment lost 0 bases and the J segment 7 bases; nucleotides outside the gene matches: 5. Germline V gene lookup returns CDR1 MRHNA and CDR2 SNTAGT. CDR3 nucleotide sequence: TGTGCCAGCAGTGACTCTACAGGGGTGCGTGGCTACACCTTC. This translates into CASSDSTGVRGYTF.

CDR3 amino acids: CASSLRTRDYGYTF. The CDR3, as DNA: TGTGCCAGCAGCCTCCGGACTAGGGACTATGGCTACACCTTC. The V call is TRBV9, the J call TRBJ1-2; D gene unclear. The CDR3 runs 14 residues. V lost 4 bases and J 3 bases, leaving 13 bases between the germline ends. From germline, CDR1 is SGDLS and CDR2 YYNGEE. The full variable domain, with the rest looked up from reference TRBV9 and TRBJ1-2, is DSGVTQTPKHLITATGQRVTLRCSPRSGDLSVYWYQQSLDQGLQFLIQYYNGEERAKGNILERFSAQQFPDLHSELNLSSLELGDSALYFCASSLRTRDYGYTFGSGTRLTVV.

The genes are TRBV5-8 and TRBJ2-1; 8 positions agree with TRBD1. CDR1 and CDR2 (germline): SGHTS, YDEGEE. The junction had 4 bases not matched to a gene; V was cut back by 0 bases and J by 2 bases. The CDR3 is made up of 16 amino acids. CDR3 bases: TGTGCCAGCAGCTTGGCCTTACAGGGGGCCTACAATGAGCAGTTCTTC. Protein product: CASSLALQGAYNEQFF.

V gene TRBV4-3 combines with J gene TRBJ2-2; a possible D gene is TRBD2 (6 bases). The CDR3 totals 15 residues. Trimming left V 0 bases short and J 7 bases short, with 12 bases between. Germline-derived CDR1 and CDR2 are LGHNA and YSLEER. In nucleotides, the CDR3 is TGCGCCAGCAGCCAAGATCGCGCGGGGCACGGGGAGCTGTTTTTT. This codes for CASSQDRAGHGELFF.

The chain uses TRBV5-6 and TRBJ1-2; a possible D gene is TRBD1 (6 bases). The germline gives CDR1 SGHDT, CDR2 YYEEEE. This CDR3 region has 13 residues. V gave up 4 bases and J gave up 5 bases, with 12 bases separating them. The CDR3 DNA reads as TGTGCCAGCAGCCCGCAGGGGACGTATGGCTACACCTTC. Translating it yields CASSPQGTYGYTF.

The chain carries TRBV18 and TRBJ2-1, with D perhaps TRBD2 (6 bases). The CDR3 has 13 residues. V was cut by 5 bases and J by 5 bases, with 10 bases left in between. Germline-derived CDR1 and CDR2 are KGHSH and LQKENI. CDR3 amino acids: CASSSGGDNEQFF. The CDR3 region has the DNA TGTGCCAGCTCATCCGGCGGGGACAATGAGCAGTTCTTC.

On this clone itself: A read error may produce the germline difference seen at one junction end. The chain links TRBV7-9 to TRBJ1-1; D gene unclear. Germline V gene data show CDR1 as SEHNR and CDR2 as FQNEAQ (reference sequence). The CDR3 is 16 residues long. CDR3 DNA: TGTGCCAGCAGCCTAGCGGCCAGCGCGCGGAACACTGAAGCTTTCTTT. Translated: CASSLAASARNTEAFF.

This clone was observed a few times. The chain combines TRBV7-9 with TRBJ1-1; D is perhaps TRBD1 (5 bases). The CDR3 is 12 amino acids. Germline V gene lookup returns CDR1 SEHNR and CDR2 FQNEAQ (reference sequence). Trimming took off 8 bases at V and 4 bases at J, with 11 bases between the two ends. The chain's CDR3 is CASDQGGTEAFF. The CDR3 coding sequence is TGTGCCAGCGACCAGGGAGGCACTGAAGCTTTCTTT.

The V and J genes are TRBV7-3 and TRBJ1-1; no clear D gene. CDR1 SGHTA and CDR2 FQGTGA come from the germline V gene. The CDR3 contains 12 residues. Between the trimmed V and J ends, which lost 5 bases and 2 bases, there was a span of 6 bases. The CDR3 coding sequence is TGTGCCAGCAGCCTCACAAACACTGAAGCTTTCTTT. Amino acids: CASSLTNTEAFF.

This clone is a singleton in its sample. V gene TRBV6-5 combines with J gene TRBJ1-2, with no clear D. Germline V gene data show CDR1 as MNHEY and CDR2 as SVGAGI. V was clipped by 3 bases and J by 2 bases, with 7 bases between them. The CDR3 is 13 amino acids. CDR3 sequence reads: CASSYDTNYGYTF. The CDR3 nucleotides are TGTGCCAGCAGTTATGACACGAACTATGGCTACACCTTC.

The rearrangement links TRBV5-1 to TRBJ2-3; the match to TRBD1 covers 7 bases. Germline assignment: CDR1 SGHRS and CDR2 YFSETQ. The CDR3 totals 14 residues. The junction had 4 bases not matched to a gene; V was cut back by 2 bases and J by 4 bases. CDR3 loop: CASSLMTGSDTQYF. The CDR3 nucleotides are TGCGCCAGCAGCTTAATGACAGGGTCAGATACGCAGTATTTT.